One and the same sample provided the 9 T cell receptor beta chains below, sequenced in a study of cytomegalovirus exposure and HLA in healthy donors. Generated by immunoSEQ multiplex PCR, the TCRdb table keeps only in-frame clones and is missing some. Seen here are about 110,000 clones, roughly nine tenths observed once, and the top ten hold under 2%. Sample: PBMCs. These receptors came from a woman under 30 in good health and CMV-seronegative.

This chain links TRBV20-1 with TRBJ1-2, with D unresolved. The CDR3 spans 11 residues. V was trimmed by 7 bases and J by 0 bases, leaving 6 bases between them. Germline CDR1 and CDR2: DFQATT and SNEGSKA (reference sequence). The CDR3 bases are TGCAGTGTCTATACTAACTATGGCTACACCTTC. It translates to CSVYTNYGYTF.

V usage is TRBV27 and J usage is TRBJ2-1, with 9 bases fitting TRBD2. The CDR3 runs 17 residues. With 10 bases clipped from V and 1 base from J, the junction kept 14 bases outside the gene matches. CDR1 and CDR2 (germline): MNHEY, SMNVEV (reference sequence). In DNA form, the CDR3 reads TGTGCCACTTTAGCGGGAGTGGGTCTTAGGTCCTACAATGAGCAGTTCTTC. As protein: CATLAGVGLRSYNEQFF.

The CDR3 nucleotides read TGCGCCAGCAGCCAAGGGGGGAGCGGGGGGCCTCAAGAGACCCAGTACTTC. Translating it yields CASSQGGSGGPQETQYF. The chain joins TRBV4-1 to TRBJ2-5, with 9 nucleotides matching TRBD2. This CDR3 region has 17 residues. Germline V gives CDR1 MGHRA, CDR2 YSYEKL. V dropped 1 base and J dropped 2; count of bases not matched to a gene: 8.

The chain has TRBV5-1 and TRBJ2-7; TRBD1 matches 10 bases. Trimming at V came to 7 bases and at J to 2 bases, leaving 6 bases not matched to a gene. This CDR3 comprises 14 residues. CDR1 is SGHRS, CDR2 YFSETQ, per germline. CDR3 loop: CASGGTGDTYEQYF. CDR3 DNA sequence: TGCGCCAGCGGGGGGACAGGGGACACCTACGAGCAGTACTTC.

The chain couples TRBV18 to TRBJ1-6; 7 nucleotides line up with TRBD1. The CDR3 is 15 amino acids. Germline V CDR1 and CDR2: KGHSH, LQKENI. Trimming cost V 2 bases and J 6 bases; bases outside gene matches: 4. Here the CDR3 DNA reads TGTGCCAGCTCACCATCCGCAGGGGGTAATTCACCCCTCCACTTT. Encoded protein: CASSPSAGGNSPLHF.

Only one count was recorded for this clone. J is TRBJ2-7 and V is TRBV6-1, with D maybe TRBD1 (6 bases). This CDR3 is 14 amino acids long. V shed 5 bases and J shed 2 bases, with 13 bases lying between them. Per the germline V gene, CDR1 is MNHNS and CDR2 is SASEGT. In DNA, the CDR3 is TGTGCCAGCAGTAGACAGGAGATCCCCTACGAGCAGTACTTC. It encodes CASSRQEIPYEQYF.

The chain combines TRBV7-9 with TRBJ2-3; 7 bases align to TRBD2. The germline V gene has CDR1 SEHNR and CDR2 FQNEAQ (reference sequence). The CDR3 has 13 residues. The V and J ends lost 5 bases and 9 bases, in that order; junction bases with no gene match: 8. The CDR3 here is CASSLLGLSTQYF. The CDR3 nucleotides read TGTGCCAGCAGCCTACTGGGACTATCAACGCAGTATTTT.

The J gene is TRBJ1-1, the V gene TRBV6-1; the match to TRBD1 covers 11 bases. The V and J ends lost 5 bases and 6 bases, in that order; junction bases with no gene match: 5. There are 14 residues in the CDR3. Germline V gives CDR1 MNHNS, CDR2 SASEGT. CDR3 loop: CASSLTGQGAEAFF. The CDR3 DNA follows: TGTGCCAGCAGTCTGACGGGACAGGGGGCTGAAGCTTTCTTT.

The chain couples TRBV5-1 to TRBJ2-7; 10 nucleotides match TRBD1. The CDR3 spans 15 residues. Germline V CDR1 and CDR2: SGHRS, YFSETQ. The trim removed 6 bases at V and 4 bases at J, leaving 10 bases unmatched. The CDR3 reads CASTPSGTGAYEQYF. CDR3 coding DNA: TGCGCCAGCACCCCTTCCGGGACAGGGGCGTACGAGCAGTACTTC. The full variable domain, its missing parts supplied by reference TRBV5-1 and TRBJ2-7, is KAGVTQTPRYLIKTRGQQVTLSCSPISGHRSVSWYQQTPGQGLQFLFEYFSETQRNKGNFPGRFSGRQFSNSRSEMNVSTLELGDSALYLCASTPSGTGAYEQYFGPGTRLTVT.